The 17 T cell receptor beta chains presented below share a single source sample, sequenced in a study of shared clonotypes between healthy human individuals. Clones were sequenced by immunoSEQ multiplex PCR, and TCRdb holds only the in-frame ones, with some missing. The sample consists of under 600,000 clones, roughly 97% of them appearing once. The sequenced material came from naive CD4+ T cells sorted from blood. Indicated subset: CD45RA+ positively selected. The origin of the receptors is a woman aged 25 to 39 in good health.

The J gene is TRBJ2-7, the V gene TRBV10-1; D gene uncertain. The CDR3 consists of 13 residues. The germline V gene encodes CDR1 WNHNN and CDR2 SYGVQD (reference sequence). Deletions cut 2 bases from V and 2 bases from J, with 7 bases between. CDR3 DNA: TGCGCCAGCAGTGAGGGTCAGACCTACGAGCAGTACTTC. Its protein product is CASSEGQTYEQYF.

This chain uses TRBV5-6 with TRBJ1-1; 7 bases line up with TRBD1. CDR1 and CDR2 from the germline V gene are SGHDT and YYEEEE. V lost 5 bases, J lost 11 bases, and 15 bases stayed unmatched. This CDR3 spans 14 amino acids. Here the CDR3 reads CASSWTGTTVGAFF. The CDR3 DNA sequence: TGTGCCAGCAGTTGGACAGGAACCACGGTTGGGGCTTTCTTT.

This clone was detected only once. The genes are TRBV11-2 and TRBJ1-2; D gene ambiguous. The ends were cut back, 1 base at V and 1 base at J, with 13 bases in the middle. Germline lookup yields CDR1 SGHAT and CDR2 FQNNGV. This CDR3 region has 16 residues. The CDR3 loop reads CASSLVKSRNNYGYTF. CDR3 nucleotides: TGTGCCAGCAGCTTAGTAAAGTCTCGGAATAACTATGGCTACACCTTC.

This chain links TRBV2 with TRBJ2-7; D gene unclear. This CDR3 region has 15 residues. V lost 3 bases to trimming and J lost 0 bases, with 12 bases between them. Germline V lookup: CDR1 SNHLY, CDR2 FYNNEI. CDR3 bases: TGTGCCAGCAGTGATCTGGTGACACGCTCCTACGAGCAGTACTTC. As protein: CASSDLVTRSYEQYF. Full variable domain (missing parts from reference TRBV2 and TRBJ2-7): EPEVTQTPSHQVTQMGQEVILRCVPISNHLYFYWYRQILGQKVEFLVSFYNNEISEKSEIFDDQFSVERPDGSNFTLKIRSTKLEDSAMYFCASSDLVTRSYEQYFGPGTRLTVT.

This rearrangement joins TRBV6-5 to TRBJ2-1; D gene ambiguous. Germline CDR1 MNHEY, CDR2 SVGAGI. The CDR3 spans 15 residues. V lost 4 bases to trimming and J lost 6 bases, with 16 bases between them. CDR3 region: CASSLNRARPNEQFF. The CDR3 DNA reads as TGTGCCAGCAGTTTGAACCGGGCCCGCCCCAATGAGCAGTTCTTC.

This clone was seen once. This rearrangement joins TRBV2 to TRBJ2-2; maybe TRBD2 (6 bases). The CDR3 runs 14 residues. The ends were cut back, 7 bases at V and 0 bases at J, with 9 bases in the middle. Germline V gene sequence: CDR1 SNHLY, CDR2 FYNNEI. CDR3 DNA: TGTGCCAGCATATCGGGGGCGAACACCGGGGAGCTGTTTTTT. It specifies CASISGANTGELFF.

The chain combines TRBV30 with TRBJ2-3, with 10 bases identical to TRBD1. V dropped 1 base and J dropped 2; count of bases not matched to a gene: 12. The CDR3 has 18 residues. Per the germline V gene, CDR1 is GTSNPN and CDR2 is SVGIG (reference sequence). In DNA form, the CDR3 reads TGTGCCTGGAGTGGACAGGGGGCCGGGGCCCTTACCACAGATACGCAGTATTTT. It specifies CAWSGQGAGALTTDTQYF.

This chain uses TRBV5-5 with TRBJ2-7; 8 positions agree with TRBD1. The germline gives CDR1 SGHKS, CDR2 YYEKEE (reference sequence). The junction had 12 bases not matched to a gene; V was cut back by 7 bases and J by 3 bases. The CDR3 has 15 amino acids. CDR3 residues: CASGRPGTGFYEQYF. DNA of the CDR3: TGTGCCAGCGGACGTCCCGGGACAGGTTTCTACGAGCAGTACTTC.

This chain uses TRBV18 with TRBJ1-4, with a weak D call TRBD1 (6 bases). CDR3 length: 16 amino acids. Germline V gene sequence: CDR1 KGHSH, CDR2 LQKENI. V shed 1 base and J shed 4 bases, with 13 bases lying between them. The CDR3 nucleotides read TGTGCCAGCTCACCACGTGGGGGGGCCGGTAATGAAAAACTGTTTTTT. This sequence encodes CASSPRGGAGNEKLFF.

The rearrangement joins TRBV28 to TRBJ2-4; TRBD2 aligns across 12 bases. Germline assignment: CDR1 MDHEN and CDR2 SYDVKM. This CDR3 region has 17 residues. Trimming cost V 5 bases and J 9 bases; bases outside gene matches: 14. CDR3 region: CASSPRLAGAKGGIQYF. In DNA form, the CDR3 reads TGTGCCAGCAGTCCCCGACTAGCGGGAGCGAAAGGGGGCATTCAGTACTTC.

The rearrangement uses TRBV10-3 and TRBJ1-1; unclear D gene. V lost 4 bases and J lost 3, with 9 bases in between. CDR1 is ENHRY, CDR2 SYGVKD, per germline. The CDR3 length is 13 residues. The CDR3 DNA reads TGTGCCATCAGTGGAGGCGAGGACACTGAAGCTTTCTTT. Translated: CAISGGEDTEAFF.

The chain employs TRBV6-6 and TRBJ1-5; D remains unclear. Germline values: CDR1 MNHNY, CDR2 SVGAGI (reference sequence). V was shortened by 7 bases and J by 7 bases, with 11 bases between the two germline ends. The CDR3 sequence is 12 residues long. Here the CDR3 DNA reads TGTGCCAGCACCCGGGGAGGGCAGCCCCAGCATTTT. It translates to CASTRGGQPQHF.

CDR3 sequence: CAILTRASGRNEQFF. CDR3 coding DNA: TGTGCCATCCTCACGCGGGCTAGCGGGAGGAATGAGCAGTTCTTC. The chain is built from TRBV10-3 and TRBJ2-1, with 11 bases matching TRBD2. This CDR3 is 15 amino acids long. J gave up 7 bases and V 8 bases, and 10 bases lay outside the gene matches. Germline CDR1 is ENHRY and CDR2 is SYGVKD.

J is TRBJ2-5 and V is TRBV14; D might be TRBD1 or TRBD2, each matching 5 bases. The V gene's germline CDR1 is SGHDN and CDR2 FVKESK. V was pared by 6 bases and J by 4 bases, with 18 bases between. This CDR3 contains 15 residues. CDR3 protein: CASRKGRGLGETQYF. The CDR3 DNA is TGTGCCAGCAGAAAAGGTCGGGGCTTGGGAGAGACCCAGTACTTC.

V usage is TRBV19 and J usage is TRBJ1-2; D not resolved. V shed 6 bases and J shed 8 bases, with 16 bases lying between them. The length of the CDR3 is 13 residues. The V gene's germline CDR1 is LNHDA and CDR2 SQIVND (reference sequence). The CDR3 coding sequence is TGTGCCAGTAGCCCAGGACGGCCGGGCGGCTACACCTTC. Translating gives CASSPGRPGGYTF.

J is TRBJ2-3 and V is TRBV28; TRBD2 aligns across 10 bases. Per germline, CDR1 MDHEN and CDR2 SYDVKM. V lost 9 bases, J lost 3 bases, and 6 bases stayed unmatched. The CDR3 length is 14 residues. The CDR3 nucleotides are TGTGCCAGTTTCCTAGCGGGAGCTACAGATACGCAGTATTTT. This translates into CASFLAGATDTQYF.

Note on this clone: The sample carries other DNA sequences with the same CDR3. V gene TRBV7-9 combines with J gene TRBJ1-2; TRBD1 aligns across 12 bases. This CDR3 has 16 amino acids. The ends lost 0 bases at V and 4 bases at J; junction bases unmatched: 3. Germline V gene sequence: CDR1 SEHNR, CDR2 FQNEAQ (reference sequence). Here the CDR3 reads CASSLAGQGAFYGYTF. DNA of the CDR3: TGTGCCAGCAGCTTAGCGGGACAGGGGGCTTTCTATGGCTACACCTTC.